The clone carrying this TCR beta chain was recorded many times. Stable disease denoted Graves' hyperthyroidism without ophthalmopathy progression within 18 months. Patients between 18 and 65 years old had hyperthyroidism, newly diagnosed and lasting under 2 months. The diagnostic basis comprised clinical symptoms, serum thyroxine and TRAb, thyroid ultrasound and orbital computed tomography. The source of the PBMCs was around 10 ml of fresh peripheral blood. Germline V gene data show CDR1 as SNHLY and CDR2 as FYNNEI. Germline trimming cut 4 bases from V and 5 bases from J; bases unmatched to any gene: 6. The CDR3 consists of 15 residues. From RNA transcripts, TCR beta CDR3 regions were amplified. The HTBI primer set drove a first-round RT-PCR of the TCR CDR3. TCRdb re-analysed the multiplex PCR reads in MiXCR, keeping a single row per CDR3 protein. The table shows 600,000 to 750,000 distinct CDR3 sequences, with 17% occurring only once.

These data are taken from a study of T cells in Graves' hyperthyroidism and ophthalmopathy. Sequenced material: blood. The chain combines TRBV2 with TRBJ1-5; 9 bases fit TRBD1. The receptor was isolated from a man aged 45-65 years with Graves' hyperthyroidism. The CDR3 spells CASSVRRTGDQPQHF. The CDR3 DNA follows: TGTGCCAGCAGTGTTCGTAGGACAGGGGATCAGCCCCAGCATTTT.